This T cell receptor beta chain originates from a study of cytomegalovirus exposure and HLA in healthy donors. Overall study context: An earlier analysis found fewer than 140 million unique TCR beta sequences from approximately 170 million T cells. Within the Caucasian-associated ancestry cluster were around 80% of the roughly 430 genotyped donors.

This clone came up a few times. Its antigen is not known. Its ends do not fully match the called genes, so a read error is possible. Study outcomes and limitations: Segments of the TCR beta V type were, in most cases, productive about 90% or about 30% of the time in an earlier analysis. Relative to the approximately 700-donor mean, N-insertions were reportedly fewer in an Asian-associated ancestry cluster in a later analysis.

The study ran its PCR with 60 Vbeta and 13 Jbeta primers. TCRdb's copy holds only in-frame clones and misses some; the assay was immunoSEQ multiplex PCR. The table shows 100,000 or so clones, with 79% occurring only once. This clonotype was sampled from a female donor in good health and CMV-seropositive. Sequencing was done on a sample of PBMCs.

This CDR3 is CASRADRGLQWNSQYF. The DNA of the CDR3 is TGTGCCAGCAGAGCGGACAGGGGCCTTCAATGGAACAGTCAGTACTTC. The rearrangement joins TRBV2 to TRBJ2-4, with 9 bases identical to TRBD1. CDR3 size: 16 residues. The germline gives CDR1 SNHLY, CDR2 FYNNEI.